This is a list of T cell receptor beta chains from one sample in a study of vaccination effects on CD4 cells after COVID-19. No antigen has been identified for these receptors. TCRdb's table, derived via immunoSEQ multiplex PCR, lists solely in-frame clones and lacks some. The sample has some 77,000 clones, about 65% seen once. The sequencing here drew on CD4+ T cells from PBMCs cultured with HCoV-OC43 spike peptides, taken before COVID-19 vaccination. The receptors come from a human donor who received a COVID-19 vaccine. The CDR3 runs from the conserved cysteine through the conserved F or W. A D gene is named only where the DNA matches it firmly. Clone sizes are given selectively: once, few, many, or a class where the clone is expanded.

>TRBD2|TRBV7-8|-|TRBJ2-1
TGTGCCAGCAGCTCTAGCGGGGGGGATTACAATGAGCAGTTCTTC
CASSSSGGDYNEQFF
>-|TRBV3-1/TRBV3-2|once|TRBJ1-1
TGTGCCAGCAGCCAAGAGAGGAGAAAGGCGGGGACTGAAGCTTTCTTT
CASSQERRKAGTEAFF
>-|TRBV6-5|-|TRBJ1-3
TGTGCCAGCAGTTACTCGGGGGCCAGAGATGGAAACACCATATATTTT
CASSYSGARDGNTIYF
>TRBD2|TRBV3-1/TRBV3-2|-|TRBJ2-3
TGTGCCAGCAGCCAAGATCGCAGCGGGGCCACAGATACGCAGTATTTT
CASSQDRSGATDTQYF
>TRBD1|TRBV24-1|-|TRBJ1-5
TGTGCCACCAGTGACCCAGGGGGGGATCAGCCCCAGCATTTT
CATSDPGGDQPQHF
>-|TRBV4-2|-|TRBJ1-6
TGTGCCAGCAGCCCCACCCAGGGGACCTATAATTCACCCCTCCACTTT
CASSPTQGTYNSPLHF
>-|TRBV25-1|-|TRBJ1-2
TGTGCCAGCAGTGAATATTCTAGCGGTCACAACTATGGCTACACCTTC
CASSEYSSGHNYGYTF
>-|TRBV18|once|TRBJ2-5
TGTGCCAGCTCACCGTTGGGCGGGGAGACCCAGTACTTC
CASSPLGGETQYF
>-|TRBV28|-|TRBJ1-1
TGTGCCAGCAGCTCTGCTCCGGGGGGAGGTGTTACTGAAGCTTTCTTT
CASSSAPGGGVTEAFF
>-|TRBV7-3|-|TRBJ2-4
TGTGCCAGTGCCCCCGATACAATCCAAAACATTCAGTACTTC
CASAPDTIQNIQYF
>-|TRBV19|-|TRBJ1-2
TGTGCCAGTAACCTGGGGGCTAGCTATGGCTACACCTTC
CASNLGASYGYTF
>-|TRBV19|-|TRBJ1-5
TGTGCCAGTAATACACAGTATAGCAATCAGCCCCAGCATTTT
CASNTQYSNQPQHF
>-|TRBV6-5|-|TRBJ1-3
TGTGCCAGCAGTTCCCAGGGGACGGGTGGAAACACCATATATTTT
CASSSQGTGGNTIYF
>TRBD1|TRBV7-9|-|TRBJ1-5
TGTGCCAGCAGCTTAGGGACAGGGGGCCAGCATTTT
CASSLGTGGQHF
>-|TRBV5-1|-|TRBJ2-3
TGCGCCAGCACCACGACTGCTACTAGCACAGATACGCAGTATTTT
CASTTTATSTDTQYF
>-|TRBV2|-|TRBJ2-5
TGTGCCAGCAGTGATGACGGGCAAGAGACCCAGTACTTC
CASSDDGQETQYF
>TRBD1|TRBV6-2/TRBV6-3|few|TRBJ1-3
TGTGCCAGCAGTTACCCACAGGGGAAAGGAAACACCATATATTTT
CASSYPQGKGNTIYF
>-|TRBV5-1|once|TRBJ2-1
TGCGCCAGCAGCGCGGGACAGACCTACAATGAGCAGTTCTTC
CASSAGQTYNEQFF
>-|TRBV6-5|-|TRBJ2-5
TGTGCCGGAGCCCCCAGCCGAAGGGAGACCCAGTACTTC
CAGAPSRRETQYF
>-|TRBV5-1|few|TRBJ2-2
TGCGCCAGCAGCTCCTTCTCGGGGGCGGGCACCGGGGAGCTGTTTTTT
CASSSFSGAGTGELFF
>TRBD1|TRBV5-1|-|TRBJ1-4
TGCGCCAGCAGCCCCCTGGCCGGACAGGATGAAAAACTGTTTTTT
CASSPLAGQDEKLFF
>-|TRBV6-5|once|TRBJ1-2
TGTGCCAGCAGTTACGTACGATCCCCAATCTATGGCTACATCTTC
CASSYVRSPIYGYIF
>-|TRBV30|-|TRBJ2-1
TGTGCCTGGGGGGACTTCAATGAGCAGTTCTTC
CAWGDFNEQFF
>-|TRBV5-1|-|TRBJ1-2
TGCGCCAGCAGCTTGGAGCCAGGGGACCATGGCTACACCTTC
CASSLEPGDHGYTF
>-|TRBV18|-|TRBJ1-3
TGTGCCAGCTCACCACTGATCTACAGGGACTCTGGAAACACCATATATTTT
CASSPLIYRDSGNTIYF
>-|TRBV13|-|TRBJ2-5
TGTGCCAGCAGCTTAAATGCCTGGGGGCAAGAGACCCAGTACTTC
CASSLNAWGQETQYF
>-|TRBV2|-|TRBJ2-2
TGTGCCAGCAGTGAAATTCTGAACACCGGGGAGCTGTTTTTT
CASSEILNTGELFF
>-|TRBV5-1|few|TRBJ2-3
TGCGCCAGCAGCCCTACGACGGATACGCAGTATTTT
CASSPTTDTQYF
>-|TRBV30|-|TRBJ2-6
TGTGCCTGGAGTGGAGGAGGCTCGGGGGCGGGAAATGGGGCCAACGTCCTGACTTTC
CAWSGGGSGAGNGANVLTF
>-|TRBV6-5|-|TRBJ1-1
TGTGCCAGCAGTTACGGGGGAGGGGGGAACACTGAAGCTTTCTTT
CASSYGGGGNTEAFF
>-|TRBV2|-|TRBJ2-4
TGTGCCAGCAGTGACGAACTCCTAGCCAAAAACATTCAGTACTTC
CASSDELLAKNIQYF
>-|TRBV19|once|TRBJ1-2
TGTGCCAGTAGTATAAAGTCCGGTAACTATGGCTACACCTTC
CASSIKSGNYGYTF
>-|TRBV25-1|few|TRBJ1-5
TGTGCCAGCAGTGAACATAGCAATCAGCCCCAGCATTTT
CASSEHSNQPQHF
>-|TRBV2|few|TRBJ1-2
TGTGCCAGCAGTGAAGAGACAGCTGGCTACACCTTC
CASSEETAGYTF
>-|TRBV30|-|TRBJ1-4
TGTGCCTGGAGTGGGACAATGGGAGAAAAACTGTTTTTT
CAWSGTMGEKLFF
>-|TRBV5-1|-|TRBJ1-4
TGCGCCAGCAGCTTGGGCACTTCAACTAATGAAAAACTGTTTTTT
CASSLGTSTNEKLFF
>-|TRBV5-6|-|TRBJ1-6
TGTGCCAGCAGCTTGGAAGGGAGCTCCTATAATTCACCCCTCCACTTT
CASSLEGSSYNSPLHF
>TRBD1|TRBV6-1|-|TRBJ2-1
TGTGCCAGCAGTGAATTTAAGACAGGGATCTACAATGAGCAGTTCTTC
CASSEFKTGIYNEQFF
>-|TRBV19|once|TRBJ1-5
TGTGCCAGTAGTATAGACGGCAGGGGAGATAGCAATCAGCCCCAGCATTTT
CASSIDGRGDSNQPQHF
>-|TRBV25-1|few|TRBJ1-4
TGTGCCAGCAGATTAGTTAATGAAAAACTGTTTTTT
CASRLVNEKLFF
>TRBD1|TRBV5-1|-|TRBJ1-3
TGCGCCAGCAGGCTAACCGGGACAGTAGGAAACACCATATATTTT
CASRLTGTVGNTIYF
>-|TRBV29-1|-|TRBJ1-2
TGCAGCGTTGAAGATTATGGTCGGGGCTACACCTTC
CSVEDYGRGYTF
>TRBD1|TRBV5-3|-|TRBJ2-4
TGTGCCAGAAGCCACGACAGGGAGGCCAAAAACATTCAGTACTTC
CARSHDREAKNIQYF
>-|TRBV6-5|-|TRBJ1-2
TGTGCCAGCAGTTCAAACCTCATTTCCTATGGCTACACCTTC
CASSSNLISYGYTF
>TRBD1|TRBV11-1|-|TRBJ2-1
TGTGCCAGCAGCTTAAGGGACAGAGACTACAATGAGCAGTTCTTC
CASSLRDRDYNEQFF
>-|TRBV18|-|TRBJ1-5
TGTGCCAGCTCACACAACCCTCAGGGGTCGGGCAATCAGCCCCAGCATTTT
CASSHNPQGSGNQPQHF
>-|TRBV5-1|-|TRBJ1-1
TGCGCCAGCAGCTTGGACGGTGGGGGAGCTTTCTTT
CASSLDGGGAFF
>-|TRBV9|-|TRBJ1-3
TGTGCCAGCAGCGTAGCGGGGGGTCAGGGAAACACCATATATTTT
CASSVAGGQGNTIYF
>TRBD1|TRBV18|-|TRBJ1-5
TGTGCCAGCTCAGGGACAGCCGAACCCCAGCATTTT
CASSGTAEPQHF
>-|TRBV7-8|-|TRBJ1-5
TGTGCCAGCAGCTCCCATTACAATCAGCCCCAGCATTTT
CASSSHYNQPQHF
>-|TRBV7-2|few|TRBJ1-6
TGTGCCAGCAGCTTCACTAAGGGTTCACCCCTCCACTTT
CASSFTKGSPLHF
>TRBD2|TRBV30|-|TRBJ2-1
TGTGCCGGGGGACTAGCGGGTGGCAATGAGCAGTTCTTC
CAGGLAGGNEQFF
>TRBD1|TRBV19|-|TRBJ2-5
TGTGCCAGTAGTGAGAGACAGGGTCTGGGGACCCAGTACTTC
CASSERQGLGTQYF
>TRBD1|TRBV15|-|TRBJ2-5
TGTGCCACCAGCGCCCAGGGGGCTCGGGAGACCCAGTACTTC
CATSAQGARETQYF
>-|TRBV1|-|TRBJ1-2
TGCACCAGCAGCCGACGGGAGTATGGCTACACCTTC
CTSSRREYGYTF
>-|TRBV30|-|TRBJ1-2
TGTGCCTGGAGTTCCAGGGGAGACTATGGCTACACCTTC
CAWSSRGDYGYTF
>-|TRBV5-1|-|TRBJ2-3
TGCGCCAGCAGCTTGGCCGCGGACACAGATACGCAGTATTTT
CASSLAADTDTQYF
>-|TRBV29-1|-|TRBJ2-1
TGCAGCGTCGAACCCCACACCTCCGACAATGAGCAGTTCTTC
CSVEPHTSDNEQFF
>TRBD1|TRBV5-4|-|TRBJ2-1
TGTGCCAGCAGCTTGGAAGCGACAGGGACCTACAATGAGCAGTTCTTC
CASSLEATGTYNEQFF